This is a list of T cell receptor beta chains from one sample in a study of cytotoxic CD8 clonotypes in ibrutinib-treated CLL. Data came from immunoSEQ multiplex PCR; TCRdb stores just in-frame clones and leaves some out. Among about 130,000 clones, 80% to 90% were seen once, and the ten largest hold 2% to 2.5%. The sample in question was PBMCs, obtained after 24 months of ibrutinib treatment. The receptors stem from a human donor with chronic lymphocytic leukemia. Both conserved end residues are part of each CDR3. D genes are given only for firm matches. Clone size is given for some rows only: seen once, a few or many times, or a class if the clone is expanded.

TRBJ1-1	TRBD1	.	TRBV16	CASSESRTGGVEAFF	TGTGCCAGCAGCGAGTCCCGAACAGGGGGAGTTGAGGCTTTCTTT
TRBJ1-5	.	.	TRBV10-3	CAISERESNQPQHF	TGTGCCATCAGTGAAAGGGAGAGCAATCAGCCCCAGCATTTT
TRBJ1-2	.	.	TRBV20-1	CQDGNYGYTF	TGCCAGGACGGGAACTATGGCTACACCTTC
TRBJ1-5	.	.	TRBV28	CASSPGVLSQPQHF	TGTGCCAGCAGTCCAGGGGTCCTTAGTCAGCCCCAGCATTTT
TRBJ2-7	TRBD2	.	TRBV4-2	CASSQTSDYEQYF	TGTGCCAGCAGCCAGACTAGCGACTACGAGCAGTACTTC
TRBJ2-7	TRBD1	.	TRBV2	CASSKDRGYEQYF	TGTGCCAGCAGTAAGGACAGGGGCTACGAGCAGTACTTC
TRBJ2-3	.	.	TRBV7-6	CASSLEVRSTDTQYF	TGTGCCAGCAGCTTAGAAGTTCGTAGCACAGATACGCAGTATTTT
TRBJ2-7	.	.	TRBV4-1	CASSQVRVNIYEQYF	TGCGCCAGCAGCCAAGTAAGGGTGAACATCTACGAGCAGTACTTC
TRBJ1-1	.	once	TRBV5-6	CASNKRGGSLTEAFF	TGTGCCAGCAATAAACGAGGGGGAAGCTTGACTGAAGCTTTCTTT
TRBJ2-2	TRBD1	.	TRBV10-3	CAIRDRGPQDTGELFF	TGTGCCATCAGGGACAGGGGGCCTCAGGACACCGGGGAGCTGTTTTTT
TRBJ1-3	.	.	TRBV2	CASRPGVSGNTIYF	TGTGCCAGCAGACCAGGGGTATCTGGAAACACCATATATTTT
TRBJ2-3	TRBD1	.	TRBV7-2	CASSSTGGSDTQYF	TGTGCCAGCAGCTCTACAGGGGGATCCGATACGCAGTATTTT
TRBJ1-5	.	.	TRBV19	CASSPQQGNQPQHF	TGTGCCAGTAGTCCCCAGCAGGGGAATCAGCCCCAGCATTTT
TRBJ1-5	.	few	TRBV30	CAWSVGPNQPQHF	TGTGCCTGGAGTGTAGGACCCAATCAGCCCCAGCATTTT
TRBJ1-5	.	.	TRBV10-3	CAIAQEPLNQPQHF	TGTGCCATTGCACAGGAGCCCCTCAATCAGCCCCAGCATTTT
TRBJ2-5	.	.	TRBV6-1	CASSEELETQYF	TGTGCCAGCAGTGAAGAATTGGAGACCCAGTACTTC
TRBJ2-2	.	.	TRBV4-3	CASSQDHLGGSLATGELFF	TGCGCCAGCAGCCAAGATCACCTTGGCGGGTCCCTGGCCACCGGGGAGCTGTTTTTT
TRBJ2-1	.	.	TRBV19	CASSYTGNEQFF	TGTGCCAGTAGTTATACAGGGAATGAGCAGTTCTTC
TRBJ1-1	.	.	TRBV5-1	CASSTSGTLNTEAFF	TGCGCCAGCAGCACATCCGGGACACTGAACACTGAAGCTTTCTTT
TRBJ1-2	TRBD1	.	TRBV7-2	CASGPSRDRSYGYTF	TGTGCCAGCGGACCTTCTAGGGACAGGAGCTATGGCTACACCTTC
TRBJ2-3	.	.	TRBV19	CASSLGTSLSTDTQYF	TGTGCCAGTAGTCTAGGGACCTCTTTAAGCACAGATACGCAGTATTTT
TRBJ1-1	.	.	TRBV7-9	CASSKGAGAEAFF	TGTGCCAGCAGCAAAGGGGCCGGTGCTGAAGCTTTCTTT
TRBJ2-1	.	.	TRBV4-2	CASSQEGGGSYNEQFF	TGTGCCAGCAGCCAAGAAGGCGGCGGCTCCTACAATGAGCAGTTCTTC
TRBJ2-1	TRBD2	.	TRBV19	CASSQGTSVRNNEQFF	TGTGCCAGTAGTCAAGGGACTAGCGTGAGAAACAATGAGCAGTTCTTC
TRBJ1-5	TRBD1	.	TRBV5-4	CASSSDRDQPQHF	TGTGCCAGCAGCTCCGACAGGGATCAGCCCCAGCATTTT
TRBJ1-2	TRBD1	.	TRBV7-9	CASSLQTGNYGYTF	TGTGCCAGCAGCTTGCAGACAGGGAACTATGGCTACACCTTC
TRBJ1-2	.	.	TRBV5-5	CASSLVGYGYTF	TGTGCCAGCAGCTTAGTGGGCTATGGCTACACCTTC
TRBJ2-1	TRBD2	.	TRBV18	CASSPPGTSDEQFF	TGTGCCAGCTCACCACCGGGGACTAGCGATGAGCAGTTCTTC
TRBJ1-1	.	.	TRBV28	CASSSPTSRPEAFF	TGTGCCAGCAGCTCCCCCACAAGCCGGCCTGAAGCTTTCTTT
TRBJ1-6	TRBD1	.	TRBV30	CAWHPGQGEYSPLHF	TGTGCCTGGCATCCGGGACAGGGGGAATATTCACCCCTCCACTTT
TRBJ2-7	.	.	TRBV7-9	CASGRDNIGGKYF	TGTGCCAGCGGGAGAGATAATATCGGAGGGAAGTACTTC
TRBJ2-2	TRBD2	.	TRBV2	CASSDRTSLGTGELFF	TGTGCCAGCAGCGATCGGACTAGTTTGGGCACCGGGGAGCTGTTTTTT
TRBJ2-7	TRBD2	.	TRBV11-3	CASSLSGRSSEQYF	TGTGCCAGCAGCTTGAGCGGGAGAAGTTCCGAGCAGTACTTC
TRBJ2-1	TRBD2	.	TRBV19	CASSITAGGLNEQFF	TGTGCCAGTAGTATAACAGCGGGAGGGTTAAATGAGCAGTTCTTC
TRBJ1-5	.	.	TRBV10-3	CAISPGGGEGQPQHF	TGTGCCATCAGCCCGGGGGGCGGGGAGGGTCAGCCCCAGCATTTT
TRBJ1-5	.	once	TRBV7-2	CASSLAGGAQPQHF	TGTGCCAGCAGCTTAGCGGGGGGTGCTCAGCCCCAGCATTTT
TRBJ2-2	TRBD2	.	TRBV18	CASSPGLVDTGELFF	TGTGCCAGCTCACCGGGACTAGTCGACACCGGGGAGCTGTTTTTT
TRBJ2-3	TRBD1	.	TRBV18	CASSPGTGTSDTQYF	TGTGCCAGCTCACCTGGGACAGGGACCTCAGATACGCAGTATTTT
TRBJ1-2	TRBD1	many	TRBV2	CASSPQGARGYTF	TGTGCCAGCAGTCCACAGGGGGCGAGGGGCTACACCTTC
TRBJ2-1	TRBD2	.	TRBV25-1	CASSPLGAGGSNEQFF	TGTGCCAGCAGTCCACTCGGAGCGGGAGGGTCGAATGAGCAGTTCTTC
TRBJ2-3	TRBD2	.	TRBV28	CASSPKARTSSTDTQYF	TGTGCCAGCAGCCCAAAAGCCAGGACTAGCAGCACAGATACGCAGTATTTT
TRBJ2-7	TRBD2	.	TRBV7-9	CASSPGTRSEQYF	TGTGCCAGCAGCCCTGGGACTAGGAGCGAGCAGTACTTC
TRBJ2-1	TRBD1	once	TRBV28	CASSSAGTGDNEQFF	TGTGCCAGCAGTTCGGCCGGGACAGGGGACAATGAGCAGTTCTTC
TRBJ2-1	.	.	TRBV5-1	CASTPQPPRNEQFF	TGCGCCAGCACCCCTCAGCCCCCGAGGAATGAGCAGTTCTTC
TRBJ1-5	TRBD1	few	TRBV28	CASSSGQLSNQPQHF	TGTGCCAGCAGTTCGGGACAGCTTAGCAATCAGCCCCAGCATTTT
TRBJ2-7	.	.	TRBV5-1	CASSPGSSGTSEQYF	TGCGCCAGCAGCCCGGGGTCCAGTGGAACCTCCGAGCAGTACTTC
TRBJ2-5	TRBD1	.	TRBV10-2	CASRETGAETQYF	TGCGCCAGCAGAGAAACAGGGGCAGAGACCCAGTACTTC
TRBJ2-2	TRBD2	.	TRBV5-4	CASSLEASGSWGELFF	TGTGCCAGCAGCTTGGAGGCTAGCGGGAGCTGGGGGGAGCTGTTTTTT
TRBJ2-7	.	.	TRBV19	CATALRVSSYEQYF	TGTGCCACTGCCCTCAGGGTTAGCTCCTACGAGCAGTACTTC
TRBJ1-1	TRBD1	.	TRBV28	CASSKTGVNTEAFF	TGTGCCAGCAGTAAGACAGGGGTGAACACTGAAGCTTTCTTT
TRBJ1-3	.	.	TRBV11-2	CASSLVGRFSGNTIYF	TGTGCCAGCAGCTTAGTAGGCCGGTTCTCTGGAAACACCATATATTTT
TRBJ1-5	.	.	TRBV27	CASSLSGGSYQPQHF	TGTGCCAGCAGTTTATCGGGGGGGAGCTATCAGCCCCAGCATTTT
TRBJ1-5	.	.	TRBV19	CASIRTASIYSNQPQHF	TGTGCCAGTATCCGGACAGCGTCTATTTATAGCAATCAGCCCCAGCATTTT
TRBJ2-5	TRBD1	.	TRBV16	CASSRPTGGVETQYF	TGTGCCAGCAGCCGGCCGACAGGGGGAGTAGAGACCCAGTACTTC
TRBJ2-3	.	.	TRBV5-1	CASSLVSLEVSDTQYF	TGCGCCAGCAGCTTGGTCTCCCTAGAAGTCTCCGATACGCAGTATTTT
TRBJ1-5	.	.	TRBV7-9	CASTLGDGGNQPQHF	TGTGCCAGCACCCTGGGGGATGGAGGCAATCAGCCCCAGCATTTT
TRBJ1-2	.	once	TRBV19	CASSTDVRYGYTF	TGTGCCAGTAGTACCGACGTACGCTATGGCTACACCTTC